The TCR beta chain described here comes from a study of tumor-infiltrating lymphocytes in oesophageal squamous cell carcinoma. TCRdb recomputed calls from the PCR reads with MiXCR, one row per CDR3 protein. This table has about 12,000 distinct CDR3 sequences, more than 50% appearing once. The CDR3 consists of 14 residues. V lost 6 bases and J lost 5; bases outside the gene matches: 4. Germline-derived CDR1 and CDR2 are SGHTA and FQGTGA. The chain has TRBV7-3 and TRBJ2-2, with 9 bases lining up with TRBD2. Sample: esophageal tumor tissue. The TCR comes from a female donor with esophageal squamous cell carcinoma. CDR3: CASSGAGGTGELFF. CDR3 in DNA: TGTGCCAGCAGTGGAGCGGGAGGAACCGGGGAGCTGTTTTTT.